This entry lists 3 T cell receptor beta chains sequenced from one sample in a study of Ad26.COV2.S vaccination and SARS-CoV-2 variants. TCRdb's copy holds only in-frame clones and misses some; the assay was immunoSEQ multiplex PCR. The table includes around 450,000 clones, roughly nine tenths detected once. Treatment defined: around 19 received Ad26.COV2.S at low or high dose, single or two shots; roughly 5 received placebo; per-sample allocation not given. Material that was analyzed had been drawn on day 63 after the first vaccine or placebo injection. The sequences come from peripheral blood, collected in a trial of Ad26.COV2.S vaccine versus placebo. All receptors come from a person aged 18-60 years who received the Ad26.COV2.S COVID-19 vaccine or a placebo.

The chain employs TRBV6-5 and TRBJ2-1; TRBD2 is a possible D gene (6 bases). The CDR3 spans 16 residues. Trimming took off 0 bases at V and 3 bases at J, with 12 bases between the two ends. Germline CDR1 and CDR2: MNHEY and SVGAGI. CDR3 loop: CASSYSPLADYNEQFF. The CDR3 DNA reads TGTGCCAGCAGTTACTCGCCACTAGCCGACTACAATGAGCAGTTCTTC.

This clone was detected a few times. The V and J genes are TRBV2 and TRBJ2-5; D call uncertain. Germline V gene sequence: CDR1 SNHLY, CDR2 FYNNEI. This CDR3 is built from 13 residues. Trimming removed 4 bases at V and 1 base at J, with 7 bases between. This CDR3 reads CASSGQPQETQYF. Written as DNA, the CDR3 is TGTGCCAGCAGTGGGCAGCCCCAAGAGACCCAGTACTTC.

The sample holds one count of this clone. The chain has TRBV28 and TRBJ2-1; the D gene is possibly TRBD1 (8 bases). V gave up 6 bases and J gave up 7 bases, with 19 bases separating them. The CDR3 spans 15 residues. In germline, CDR1 is MDHEN, CDR2 SYDVKM. CDR3 coding DNA: TGTGCCAGCAGCAACAGGGGGGGGCTGGGGAATGAGCAGTTCTTC. Amino acids: CASSNRGGLGNEQFF.